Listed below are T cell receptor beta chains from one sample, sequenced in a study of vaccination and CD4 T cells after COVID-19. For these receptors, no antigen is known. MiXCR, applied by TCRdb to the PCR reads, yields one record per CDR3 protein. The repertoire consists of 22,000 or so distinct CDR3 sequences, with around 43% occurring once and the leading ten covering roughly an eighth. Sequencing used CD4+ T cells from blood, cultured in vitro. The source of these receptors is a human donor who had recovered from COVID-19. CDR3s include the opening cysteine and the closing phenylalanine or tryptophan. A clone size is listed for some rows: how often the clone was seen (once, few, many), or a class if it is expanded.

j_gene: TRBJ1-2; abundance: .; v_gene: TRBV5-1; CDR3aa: CASSRRDSLISPYGYTF
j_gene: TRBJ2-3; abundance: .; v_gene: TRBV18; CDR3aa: CASSPTGDVTDTQYF
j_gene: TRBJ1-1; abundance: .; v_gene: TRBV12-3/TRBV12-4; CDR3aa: CVSSWRQGNTEAFF
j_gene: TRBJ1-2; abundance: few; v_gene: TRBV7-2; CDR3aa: CASSTYRLANYGYTF
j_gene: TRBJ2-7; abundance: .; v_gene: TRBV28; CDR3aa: CASRDTGQGIHEQYF
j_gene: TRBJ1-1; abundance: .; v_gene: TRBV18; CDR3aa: CASSPKHRAAGTEAFF
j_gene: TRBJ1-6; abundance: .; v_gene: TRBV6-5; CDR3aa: CASSYSGAANSYNSPLHF
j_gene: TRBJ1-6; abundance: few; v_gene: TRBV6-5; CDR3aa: CASSYRTENSPLHF
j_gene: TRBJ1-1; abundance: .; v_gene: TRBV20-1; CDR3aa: CSARQPKQGRTEAFF
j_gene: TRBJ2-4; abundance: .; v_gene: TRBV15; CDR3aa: CATRRQVETKNIQYF
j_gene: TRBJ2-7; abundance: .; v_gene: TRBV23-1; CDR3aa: CASSSPGTGGYEQYF
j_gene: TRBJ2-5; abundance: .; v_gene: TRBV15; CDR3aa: CATSRDSGGVETQYF
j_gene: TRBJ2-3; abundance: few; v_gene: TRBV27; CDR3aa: CASRLSGTSGRVSTDTQYF
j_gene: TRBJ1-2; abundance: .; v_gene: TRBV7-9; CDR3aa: CASSIGTFDQGYTF
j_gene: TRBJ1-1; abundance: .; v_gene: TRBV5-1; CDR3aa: CASSLVGGLNTEAFF
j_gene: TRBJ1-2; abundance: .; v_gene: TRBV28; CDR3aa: CASSPRHARGPNYGYTF
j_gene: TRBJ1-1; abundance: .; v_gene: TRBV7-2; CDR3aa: CASSLYGLNTEAFF